The present T cell receptor (beta chain) was sequenced within a study of T cells in Graves' hyperthyroidism and ophthalmopathy. Study-wide findings and caveats: The model's output predicted ophthalmopathy at a median of roughly 6.9 months prior to onset.

RNA transcripts were the template for amplifying TCR beta CDR3 regions. TCR CDR3 regions were first amplified by RT-PCR with HTBI primers. TCRdb analysed the multiplex PCR reads with MiXCR anew, one entry per CDR3 protein. Counted here are 400,000 to 500,000 distinct CDR3 sequences, around 13% occurring once; the ten biggest clones make up about 5%. Absent ophthalmopathy progression within 18 months defined stable Graves' hyperthyroidism. Patients showing uncontrolled infection, other autoimmune disease, pregnancy or lactation were ineligible. It was 8.5 to 10 ml of fresh peripheral blood that supplied the PBMCs. Concerning this clonotype: The antigen is unknown.

Germline lookup yields CDR1 SGHAT and CDR2 FQNNGV. The ends lost 0 bases at V and 6 bases at J; junction bases unmatched: 9. CDR3 length: 17 amino acids. This sequence originates from a woman between 18 and 29 years old with Graves' hyperthyroidism. Sequenced: blood. The gene calls are TRBV11-2 and TRBJ2-1; 9 bases map to TRBD2. For the CDR3, the DNA is TGTGCCAGCAGCTTAGATGAGGCGGGAGGGCCCTCCAATGAGCAGTTCTTC. This codes for CASSLDEAGGPSNEQFF.